The clone carrying this T cell receptor beta chain has a single count. The antigen remains undetermined. This record comes from a study of shared clonotypes between healthy human individuals. Study-wide background: CD4 naive cells filled three plates per donor, CD4 memory three, CD8 naive two and CD8 memory one.

Study-wide results and caveats: Estimated richness values were generally larger in naive subsets than in memory subsets.

The germline V and J ends were trimmed by 2 bases and 8 bases, with 15 bases remaining between them. Germline V CDR1 and CDR2: SEHNR, FQNEAQ (reference sequence). The CDR3 loop spans 15 amino acids. Several immunoSEQ plates held equal portions of the genomic DNA taken from each subset. The repertoire was sequenced with immunoSEQ multiplex PCR; TCRdb's copy has only in-frame clones and lacks some. The sample contains about 1.5 million clones, roughly 96% of which appear only once. Adult Caucasians living in Nashville, Tennessee made up all of the donors. This sequence was found in a man aged 25-45 years in good health. Sequencing was done on a sample of naive CD4+ T cells sorted from blood. Subset: CD45RA+ positively selected. The V and J genes are TRBV7-9 and TRBJ2-2, with D unresolved. CDR3 coding DNA: TGTGCCAGCAGCTTATCAGTAACCAGGAAGGGGGAGCTGTTTTTT. Translating gives CASSLSVTRKGELFF. Full variable domain (outside the CDR3, taken from reference TRBV7-9 and TRBJ2-2): DTGVSQNPRHKITKRGQNVTFRCDPISEHNRLYWYRQTLGQGPEFLTYFQNEAQLEKSRLLSDRFSAERPKGSFSTLEIQRTEQGDSAMYLCASSLSVTRKGELFFGEGSRLTVL.